This T cell receptor (beta chain) derives from a study of blood T cell repertoires in COVID-19. About the research overall: The study drew acute and convalescent COVID-19 samples from the United States, Italy and Spain. PBMCs, B-cell-depleted T cells, or T cells were the source of the cDNA or gDNA that made up the material.

This clone has only one observation. Per the study methods: Amplified reference gene primers provided the basis for estimating nucleated cell counts. Some clones are missing from TCRdb's copy, which holds only in-frame ones; the method was immunoSEQ multiplex PCR. V, J and clone size derive from that table, while D and trimming were established from the DNA sequence. The sample includes tens of thousands of clones, approximately 83% of them seen just once. V lost 7 bases, J lost 3 bases, and 10 bases lay in between. CDR1 MNHEY and CDR2 SMNVEV come from the germline V gene (reference sequence). The CDR3 covers 14 residues.

The source material was peripheral blood. This chain uses TRBV27 with TRBJ1-6; weak D call: TRBD1 (6 bases). The source of this sequence is a woman aged 60 to 75 with acute or convalescent COVID-19. The CDR3 is CASNDRSYNSPLHF. Written as DNA, the CDR3 is TGTGCCAGCAACGACAGGAGCTATAATTCACCCCTCCACTTT.